The present TCR beta chain was sequenced within a study of beta chain features in type 1 diabetes (dated by TCRdb to between 2018 and 2020). About the study as a whole: Mean age, gender distribution, total cell number and subset yield did not differ between patients and healthy donors. A total of roughly 98,000,000 sorted cells were examined across all samples, and a strong correlation was observed between cell number per subset and RNA yield. In the study, TCRB repertoires of sorted circulating CD4+ T cell subsets from recently diagnosed type 1 diabetes patients were compared with those of matched healthy donors. Regulatory and stem cell-like memory subsets were obtained from only 8 patients and roughly 8 healthy donors, while naive and central memory subsets were obtained from all 28 donors. Findings and caveats that apply to the study as a whole: Patients with type 1 diabetes made fewer insertions and deleted more nucleotides at VDJ recombination sites, implying thymic rearrangement abnormalities. Because small numbers of individuals were included in the HLA sub-analyses, any influence of HLA type on TCRB rearrangement was left unresolved. PCR may preferentially amplify shorter templates, but because patient and control samples were amplified and corrected together, any resulting skew would affect both groups equally. Sequencing cDNA rather than genomic DNA could over-represent highly expressing activated cells, although activation and CD3 levels did not differ between groups. In all four CD4+ subsets, TCRB CDR3 length was moderately but significantly shorter in type 1 diabetes patients. The naive, central memory and regulatory TCRB repertoires appeared to resemble one another more closely among patients than among healthy donors.

The entire amount of isolated RNA was reverse transcribed using the High Capacity cDNA Reverse Transcription Kit, so the sequenced TCRB transcripts were expressed ones. Deep immunoSEQ sequencing was performed on naive, central memory and regulatory T cell samples, with an average of roughly 4 million total reads per sample. Sorted cells were lysed in RLT buffer, and RNA was extracted using DNase-treated RNeasy Micro or Mini kits according to cell number. To prevent cross-contamination, each cell subset was processed individually, whereas patient and healthy donor samples were processed jointly. The immunoSEQ multiplex PCR was used to amplify TCRB sequences from cDNA, generating 87-bp fragments that spanned the CDR3 region. Sequencing of the amplicons was performed on the Illumina HiSeq platform. In the authors' own workflow: Synthetic template baselines were used to correct PCR bias computationally, reads within Hamming distance 2 were collapsed together, and singletons that could not be merged were discarded. Reads were aligned against IMGT to assign V, D and J genes, CDR3 length and insertions or deletions at six rearrangement sites. Within each subset, clonotype counts were normalized to sorted cell number, and only after that were true diversity and Gini coefficients computed with the tcR R package. The overlap coefficient, calculated on TCRB nucleotide sequences, was used to measure repertoire sharing. Out-of-frame TCRB sequences from naive cells were analyzed to stand in for the pre-selection repertoire. In its TCRdb copy, this immuneACCESS table keeps in-frame sequences only and misses some clones. Where compared with another copy, unresolved V genes explain less than half of these, and the others have no known cause. V, J and clone size are those of that table, while D and trimming were read from the DNA. The sample table lists roughly 370,000 clones, approximately 15% of them with a count of one. Of the sample, roughly 0.035% falls within the top ten clones.

Regarding this clone: Its target antigen remains unknown. No base-level quality is on record; no much larger clone is a single base apart.

Each donor gave one peripheral blood draw, averaging approximately 120 mL, which was collected into heparinised tubes. A BD FACSAria II and a panel including CD45RO, CCR7, CD25, CD127, CD95 and CD27 were used to sort naive, central memory, regulatory and stem cell-like memory CD4+ T cells. A purity above 98% was achieved for all sorted populations. PBMCs were separated immediately by Lymphoprep density gradient centrifugation and were stained directly, without being cultured. So that batch effects would be minimized, each experiment stained and sorted samples in pairs, pairing one healthy donor with one patient. The germline V gene encodes CDR1 LNHDA and CDR2 SQIVND (reference sequence). There are 13 amino acids in the CDR3, from cysteine to phenylalanine inclusive. This entry keeps only the CDR3 DNA: 39 bases, framed from base 1. V loses 3 bases of germline sequence and J loses 6 bases, and the interval between the two ends is 11 bases.

The clonotype was recovered from a man aged 25-45 years in good health. Sequenced sample: naive CD4+ T cells from blood. The cell subset or site label, read with the paper, signifies: true naive CD4+ T cells. The sequence joins TRBV19 to TRBJ1-2; a tentative D match to TRBD1 spans 6 bases. The DNA sequence is as follows: TGTGCCAGTAGTATTCTGGGGGCTGATGGCTACACCTTC. Translated, this is CASSILGADGYTF. With the portions outside the CDR3 filled from the reference TRBV19 and TRBJ1-2 genes, the complete variable region becomes DGGITQSPKYLFRKEGQNVTLSCEQNLNHDAMYWYRQDPGQGLRLIYYSQIVNDFQKGDIAEGYSVSREKKESFPLTVTSAQKNPTAFYLCASSILGADGYTFGSGTRLTVV.